The 17 T cell receptor beta chains given below trace back to one sample, sequenced in a study of CD8 T cells in ankylosing spondylitis listed by TCRdb under 2017. Points the paper makes about the study in general: A TCR beta motif made up of eight highly homologous amino acid variants appeared to be characteristic of blood from ankylosing spondylitis patients.

Which antigens these TCRs recognize remains unknown. The library was prepared using 5' RACE. Sequenced on an Illumina HiSeq 2500. The raw public reads went through TCRdb reprocessing: fastp at Q25, MiXCR clone calling, in-frame beta chains kept. A single entry per CDR3 protein holds the most common genes and DNA from its merged rows. The sample table lists approximately 500,000 distinct CDR3 sequences, about 12% of them with a count of one. Together, the top ten hold approximately 7% of the sample. Material: blood, either unsorted or a sorted T cell fraction (not recorded which). These receptor sequences come from a male donor with ankylosing spondylitis.

The chain couples TRBV4-1 to TRBJ2-1, with 7 bases fitting TRBD2. Per germline, CDR1 MGHRA and CDR2 YSYEKL. V shed 1 base, J shed 7 bases, and the junction held 10 bases outside the gene matches. The CDR3 loop spans 16 amino acids. The CDR3: CASSQAGTTALNEQFF. CDR3 in DNA: TGCGCCAGCAGCCAAGCCGGGACTACGGCGTTGAATGAGCAGTTCTTC.

The chain links TRBV21-1 to TRBJ2-2; TRBD2, as called in the table, went unchecked against the DNA. TRBV21-1 is designated a pseudogene. CDR3 length equals 15 residues. As DNA, the CDR3 is TGTGCCAGCCCAGCACTAGCGGCAAGGCACGGGGAGCTGTTTTTT. Translated, it gives CASPALAARHGELFF.

Ten or more counts support this clonotype. The chain has TRBV5-1 and TRBJ2-5; D uncertain. The germline V gene has CDR1 SGHRS and CDR2 YFSETQ. The CDR3 runs to 15 residues. V was shortened by 0 bases and J by 2 bases, with 11 bases between the two germline ends. CDR3 DNA sequence: TGCGCCAGCAGCTTGGACAGTGGGCGACAAGAGACCCAGTACTTC. This translates into CASSLDSGRQETQYF.

This chain links TRBV5-6 with TRBJ2-1, with 15 bases lining up with TRBD2. Germline V gene sequence: CDR1 SGHDT, CDR2 YYEEEE. With 4 bases clipped from V and 9 bases from J, the junction kept 8 bases outside the gene matches. The CDR3 covers 16 residues. In nucleotides, the CDR3 is TGTGCCAGCAGCCCTGGACTAGCGGGAGGGTTTAGTGAGCAGTTCTTC. This sequence encodes CASSPGLAGGFSEQFF.

In this sample, this clonotype turned up a few times. The chain links TRBV5-1 to TRBJ1-2, with no clear D. Germline values: CDR1 SGHRS, CDR2 YFSETQ. The length of the CDR3 is 13 residues. Trimming shortened V by 4 bases and J by 4 bases, and 11 bases separated the two germline ends. The CDR3 region is CASSPIISYGYTF. DNA of the CDR3: TGCGCCAGCAGCCCCATAATTTCCTATGGCTACACCTTC.

This clonotype came up many times. V gene TRBV7-8 combines with J gene TRBJ1-2; D remains ambiguous. This CDR3 is built from 14 residues. CDR1 and CDR2 from the germline V gene are SGHVS and FQNEAQ. Trimming cost V 5 bases and J 0 bases, with 10 bases left between them. The CDR3 sequence is CASSPRTANYGYTF. The CDR3 DNA reads as TGTGCCAGCAGCCCAAGGACGGCTAACTATGGCTACACCTTC.

In its sample, this clonotype was seen a few times. The rearrangement links TRBV27 to TRBJ1-2; a possible D gene is TRBD1 (5 bases). The CDR3 runs to 15 residues. Germline V gives CDR1 MNHEY, CDR2 SMNVEV (reference sequence). V lost 1 base to trimming and J lost 5 bases, with 14 bases between them. CDR3 in DNA: TGTGCCAGCAGTTTATATGGGGGGGTCATTTATGGCTACACCTTC. This gives the protein CASSLYGGVIYGYTF.

There are many counts of this clonotype. The chain employs TRBV2 and TRBJ2-1, with TRBD2 as a possible D gene (5 bases). CDR3 size: 13 residues. The germline V and J ends were trimmed by 8 bases and 0 bases, with 8 bases remaining between them. Germline-derived CDR1 and CDR2 are SNHLY and FYNNEI. The CDR3 nucleotides are TGTGCCAGCGCCCGGGACTCCTACAATGAGCAGTTCTTC. It encodes CASARDSYNEQFF.

This clonotype was detected a few times. The V and J genes are TRBV6-1 and TRBJ1-1; weak D call: TRBD1 (6 bases). V lost 6 bases to trimming and J lost 4 bases, with 18 bases between them. Germline V gives CDR1 MNHNS, CDR2 SASEGT. The CDR3 spans 15 residues. As DNA, the CDR3 is TGTGCCAGCAGATTCACCCAGGGGCCAAGCACTGAAGCTTTCTTT. This codes for CASRFTQGPSTEAFF.

This clonotype was seen only a few times. The DNA for the CDR3 is TGTGCCAGCAGTTGGGTCCGGGACACTGAAGCTTTCTTT. This gives the protein CASSWVRDTEAFF. This chain links TRBV12-3 or TRBV12-4 with TRBJ1-1; no clear D. Trimming cost V 4 bases and J 3 bases, with 9 bases left between them. This CDR3 is built from 13 residues.

This clonotype was observed a handful of times. The chain uses TRBV3-1 and TRBJ2-1, with D perhaps TRBD1 or TRBD2 (5 bases each). V was clipped by 1 base and J by 2 bases, with 21 bases between them. The CDR3 loop spans 19 amino acids. Germline CDR1 reads LGHDT; CDR2 reads YNNKEL (reference sequence). In DNA, the CDR3 is TGTGCCAGCAGCCAAGTACCCAGGGCGGTAGCGTACACCTACAATGAGCAGTTCTTC. Its protein product is CASSQVPRAVAYTYNEQFF.

This clonotype was counted between two and nine times. This chain links TRBV3-1 with TRBJ1-1; maybe TRBD1 (5 bases). Germline V gene lookup returns CDR1 LGHDT and CDR2 YNNKEL (reference sequence). This CDR3 is built from 15 residues. Trimming cost V 3 bases and J 10 bases, with 21 bases left between them. CDR3 loop: CASSQGNRLLFGAFF. The CDR3 coding sequence is TGTGCCAGCAGCCAGGGGAACAGGCTACTTTTCGGAGCTTTCTTT.

To note about this clonotype: Just one base apart from a much larger clone, this may be a read error. This sequence joins TRBV20-1 and TRBJ2-5; 10 positions agree with TRBD2. Per the germline V gene, CDR1 is DFQATT and CDR2 is SNEGSKA (reference sequence). This CDR3 spans 15 amino acids. The CDR3 protein is CWAVGPEREGKTQYF. CDR3 in DNA: TGCTGGGCAGTGGGGCCCGAGCGGGAGGGAAAGACCCAGTACTTC.

This clonotype has more than one count but fewer than ten. The gene calls are TRBV7-9 and TRBJ2-6; either TRBD1 or TRBD2 may supply D (5 bases each). CDR1 SEHNR and CDR2 FQNEAQ come from the germline V gene (reference sequence). Deletions cut 3 bases from V and 12 bases from J, with 12 bases between. The CDR3 is made up of 13 amino acids. The CDR3 DNA reads TGTGCCAGCAGCTTCTCCGGGACCAGCGTCCTGACTTTC. This codes for CASSFSGTSVLTF. Full variable domain (remainder filled in from reference TRBV7-9 and TRBJ2-6): DTGVSQNPRHKITKRGQNVTFRCDPISEHNRLYWYRQTLGQGPEFLTYFQNEAQLEKSRLLSDRFSAERPKGSFSTLEIQRTEQGDSAMYLCASSFSGTSVLTFGAGSRLTVL.

In this sample, this clonotype turned up a few times. This sequence joins TRBV5-1 and TRBJ1-3, with D unresolved. CDR3 length: 15 residues. With 4 bases removed from V and 4 bases from J, the gap between germline ends came to 15 bases. Germline CDR1 and CDR2: SGHRS and YFSETQ. For the CDR3, the DNA is TGCGCCAGCAGCCCGGAGATGACAAGCGGAAACACCATATATTTT. This encodes CASSPEMTSGNTIYF.

The gene calls are TRBV10-1 and TRBJ2-2; D ambiguous. V lost 5 bases and J 0 bases, leaving 10 bases between the germline ends. The CDR3 has 15 residues. Germline-derived CDR1 and CDR2 are WNHNN and SYGVQD (reference sequence). CDR3: CASSKADTNTGELFF. The DNA for the CDR3 is TGCGCCAGCAGTAAGGCCGACACGAACACCGGGGAGCTGTTTTTT.

The V and J genes are TRBV4-2 and TRBJ1-1, with a weak D call TRBD1 (6 bases). CDR1 LGHNA and CDR2 YNFKEQ come from the germline V gene. With 7 bases removed from V and 1 base from J, the gap between germline ends came to 13 bases. The CDR3 spans 14 residues. DNA of the CDR3: TGTGCCAGCACCTTCGACAGGACGAACACTGAAGCTTTCTTT. Translating gives CASTFDRTNTEAFF.